This TCR beta chain is drawn from a study of blood T cell repertoires in COVID-19. At the level of the study: Whether acute or convalescent, the COVID-19 samples came from the United States, Italy and Spain. PBMCs, B-cell-depleted T cells, or T cells were the source of the cDNA or gDNA that made up the material.

Per the original methods: Amplification with reference gene primers provided the estimates of nucleated cell counts. Data came from immunoSEQ multiplex PCR; TCRdb stores just in-frame clones and leaves some out. Clone size and V and J calls were adopted from that table, with D and trimming inferred from the DNA. The profile shows 130,000 to 150,000 clones, 87% of them singletons. This receptor was identified in a woman in her 50s with active or convalescent COVID-19. Sequences were obtained from peripheral blood.

The CDR3 region is CAISPGTGGVQPQHF. The CDR3 DNA follows: TGTGCCATCAGCCCCGGGACAGGGGGCGTTCAGCCCCAGCATTTT. This chain uses TRBV10-3 with TRBJ1-5, with 12 bases matching TRBD1. The length of the CDR3 is 15 residues. Germline V gives CDR1 ENHRY, CDR2 SYGVKD. Unmatched junction bases numbered 6, after V lost 6 bases and J lost 6 bases.